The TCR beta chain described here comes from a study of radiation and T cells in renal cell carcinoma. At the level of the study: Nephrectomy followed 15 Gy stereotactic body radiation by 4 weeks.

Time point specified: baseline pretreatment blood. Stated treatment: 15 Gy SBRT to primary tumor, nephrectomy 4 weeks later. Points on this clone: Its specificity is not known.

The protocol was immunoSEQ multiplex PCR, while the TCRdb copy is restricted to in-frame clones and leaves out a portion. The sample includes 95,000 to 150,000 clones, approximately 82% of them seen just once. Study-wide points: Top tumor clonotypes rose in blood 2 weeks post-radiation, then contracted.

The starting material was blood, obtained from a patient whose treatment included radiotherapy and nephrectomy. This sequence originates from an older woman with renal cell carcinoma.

The CDR3 sequence: CASSSGGDYGYTF. DNA for the CDR3: TGTGCCAGCAGTTCGGGGGGTGACTATGGCTACACCTTC. The V and J genes are TRBV6-6 and TRBJ1-2, with D possibly matching TRBD1 (5 bases). CDR1 is MNHNY, CDR2 SVGAGI, per germline (reference sequence). Trimming removed 4 bases at V and 3 bases at J, with 9 bases between. The CDR3 has 13 residues.